This T cell receptor beta chain was recorded in a study of shared clonotypes between healthy human individuals. Unsorted PBMCs provided DNA that was sequenced on ten immunoSEQ deep assay plates. Using immunoSEQ multiplex PCR, the repertoire was profiled, and TCRdb retains in-frame clones only, with some absent. The table lists hundreds of thousands of clones, roughly 77% of them singletons, with 13% in the top ten. Material for sequencing was PBMCs. This receptor was obtained from a woman in her forties in good health. Some clones in this sample may be carry-over from other donors' samples.

CDR3 DNA sequence: TGTGCCAGCAGTTTAGACAGATACTATGGCTACACCTTC. Translated: CASSLDRYYGYTF. The genes are TRBV28 and TRBJ1-2, with a possible D match to TRBD1 (5 bases). Germline V gives CDR1 MDHEN, CDR2 SYDVKM. V lost 2 bases and J 3 bases, leaving 7 bases between the germline ends. The CDR3 is 13 residues long.